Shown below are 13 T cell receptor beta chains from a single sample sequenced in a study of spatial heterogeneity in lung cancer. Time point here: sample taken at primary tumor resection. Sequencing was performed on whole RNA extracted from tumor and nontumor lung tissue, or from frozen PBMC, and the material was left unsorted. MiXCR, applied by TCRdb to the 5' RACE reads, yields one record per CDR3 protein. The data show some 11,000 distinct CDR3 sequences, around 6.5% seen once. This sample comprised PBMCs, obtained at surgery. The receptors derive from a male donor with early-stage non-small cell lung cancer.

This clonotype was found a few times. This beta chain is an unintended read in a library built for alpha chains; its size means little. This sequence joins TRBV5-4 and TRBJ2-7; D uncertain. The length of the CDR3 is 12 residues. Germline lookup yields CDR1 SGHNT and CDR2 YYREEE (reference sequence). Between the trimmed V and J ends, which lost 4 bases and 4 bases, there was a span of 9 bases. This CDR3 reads CASSPEKYEQYF. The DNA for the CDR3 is TGTGCCAGCAGCCCTGAGAAGTACGAGCAGTACTTC. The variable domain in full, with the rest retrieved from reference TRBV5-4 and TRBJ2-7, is ETGVTQSPTHLIKTRGQQVTLRCSSQSGHNTVSWYQQALGQGPQFIFQYYREEENGRGNFPPRFSGLQFPNYSSELNVNALELDDSALYLCASSPEKYEQYFGPGTRLTVT.

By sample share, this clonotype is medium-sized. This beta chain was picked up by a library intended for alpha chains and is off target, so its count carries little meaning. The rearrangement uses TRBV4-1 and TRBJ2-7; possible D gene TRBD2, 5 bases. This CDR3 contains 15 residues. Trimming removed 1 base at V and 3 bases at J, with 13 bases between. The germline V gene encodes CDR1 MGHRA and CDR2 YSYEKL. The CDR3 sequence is CASSQVDSYLYEQYF. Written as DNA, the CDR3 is TGCGCCAGCAGCCAAGTGGACTCCTACCTCTACGAGCAGTACTTC.

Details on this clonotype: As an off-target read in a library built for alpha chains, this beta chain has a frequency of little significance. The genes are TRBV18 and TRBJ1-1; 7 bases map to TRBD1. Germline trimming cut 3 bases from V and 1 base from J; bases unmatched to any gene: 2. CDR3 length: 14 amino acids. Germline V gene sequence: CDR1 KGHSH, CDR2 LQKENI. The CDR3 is CASSPGQTNTEAFF. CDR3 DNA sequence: TGTGCCAGCTCACCGGGACAGACGAACACTGAAGCTTTCTTT.

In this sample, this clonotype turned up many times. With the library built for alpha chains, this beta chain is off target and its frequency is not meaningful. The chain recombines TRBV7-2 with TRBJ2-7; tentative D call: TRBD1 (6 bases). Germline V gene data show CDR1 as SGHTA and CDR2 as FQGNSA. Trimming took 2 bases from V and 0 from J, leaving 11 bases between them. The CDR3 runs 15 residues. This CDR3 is CASSLTRTDSYEQYF. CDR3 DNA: TGTGCCAGCAGCTTAACCAGGACAGACTCCTACGAGCAGTACTTC.

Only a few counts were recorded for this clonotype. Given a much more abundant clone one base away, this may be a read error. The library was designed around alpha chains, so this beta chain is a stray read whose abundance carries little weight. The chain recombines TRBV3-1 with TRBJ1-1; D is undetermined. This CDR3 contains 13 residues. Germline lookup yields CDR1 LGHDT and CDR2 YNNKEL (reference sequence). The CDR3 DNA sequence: TGTGCCAGCAACCAAGGCGAAAGGACTGAAGCTTTCTTT. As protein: CASNQGERTEAFF.

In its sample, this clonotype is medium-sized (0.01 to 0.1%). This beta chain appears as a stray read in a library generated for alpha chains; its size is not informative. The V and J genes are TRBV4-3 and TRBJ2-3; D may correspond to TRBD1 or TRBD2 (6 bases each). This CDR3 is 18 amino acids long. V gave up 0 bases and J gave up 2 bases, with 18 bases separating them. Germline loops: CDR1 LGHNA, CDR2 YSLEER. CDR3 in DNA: TGCGCCAGCAGCCAAGATTTGACCGGGGGCCCCTTCACAGATACGCAGTATTTT. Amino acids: CASSQDLTGGPFTDTQYF.

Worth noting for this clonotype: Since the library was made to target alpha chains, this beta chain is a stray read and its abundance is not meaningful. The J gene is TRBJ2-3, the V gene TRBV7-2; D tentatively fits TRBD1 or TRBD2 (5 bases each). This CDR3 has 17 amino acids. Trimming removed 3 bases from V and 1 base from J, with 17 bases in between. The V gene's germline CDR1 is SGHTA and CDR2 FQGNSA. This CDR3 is CASSFSARGLGTDTQYF. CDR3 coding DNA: TGTGCCAGCAGCTTTTCAGCGAGGGGTTTAGGCACAGATACGCAGTATTTT.

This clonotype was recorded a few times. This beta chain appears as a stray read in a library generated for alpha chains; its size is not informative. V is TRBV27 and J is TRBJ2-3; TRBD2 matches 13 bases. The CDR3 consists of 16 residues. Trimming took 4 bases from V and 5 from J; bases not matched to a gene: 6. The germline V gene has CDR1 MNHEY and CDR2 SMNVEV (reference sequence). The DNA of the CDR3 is TGTGCCAGCAGTTCCCAAGGACTAGCGGGGGTAGATACGCAGTATTTT. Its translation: CASSSQGLAGVDTQYF.

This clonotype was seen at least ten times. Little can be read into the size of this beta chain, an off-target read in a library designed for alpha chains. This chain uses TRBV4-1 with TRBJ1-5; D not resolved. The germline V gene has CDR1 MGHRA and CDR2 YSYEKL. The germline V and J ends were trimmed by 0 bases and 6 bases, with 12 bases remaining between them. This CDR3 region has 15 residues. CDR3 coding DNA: TGCGCCAGCAGCCAAGATCCTTACCTGGGTCAGCCCCAGCATTTT. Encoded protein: CASSQDPYLGQPQHF.

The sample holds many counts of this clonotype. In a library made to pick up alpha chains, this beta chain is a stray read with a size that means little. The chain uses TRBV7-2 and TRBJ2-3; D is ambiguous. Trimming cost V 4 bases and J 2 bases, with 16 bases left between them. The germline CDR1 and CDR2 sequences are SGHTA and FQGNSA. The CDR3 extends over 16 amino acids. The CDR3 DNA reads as TGTGCCAGCAGCTCTCAAAGCGAGCTTCCCACAGATACGCAGTATTTT. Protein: CASSSQSELPTDTQYF.

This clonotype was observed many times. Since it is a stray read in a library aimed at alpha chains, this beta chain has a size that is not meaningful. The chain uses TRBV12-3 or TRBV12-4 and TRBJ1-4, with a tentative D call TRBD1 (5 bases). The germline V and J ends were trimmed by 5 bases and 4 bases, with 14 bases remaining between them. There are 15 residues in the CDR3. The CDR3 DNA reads TGTGCCAGCAGTCCATGGGGGATTGGTAATGAAAAACTGTTTTTT. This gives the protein CASSPWGIGNEKLFF.

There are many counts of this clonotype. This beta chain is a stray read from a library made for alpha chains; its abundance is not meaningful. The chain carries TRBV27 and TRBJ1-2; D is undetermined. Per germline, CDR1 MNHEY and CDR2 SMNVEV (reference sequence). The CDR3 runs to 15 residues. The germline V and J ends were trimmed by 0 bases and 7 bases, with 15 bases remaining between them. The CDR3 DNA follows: TGTGCCAGCAGTTTATCTTCGGCGTATTCGTTTGGCTACACCTTC. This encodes CASSLSSAYSFGYTF.

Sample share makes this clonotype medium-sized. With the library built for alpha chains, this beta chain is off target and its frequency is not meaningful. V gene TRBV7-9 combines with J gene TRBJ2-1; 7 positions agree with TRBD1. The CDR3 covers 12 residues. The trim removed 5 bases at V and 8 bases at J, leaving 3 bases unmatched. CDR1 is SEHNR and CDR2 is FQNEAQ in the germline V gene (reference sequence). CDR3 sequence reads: CASSHTGDEQFF. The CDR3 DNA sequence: TGTGCCAGCAGCCACACAGGGGATGAGCAGTTCTTC.